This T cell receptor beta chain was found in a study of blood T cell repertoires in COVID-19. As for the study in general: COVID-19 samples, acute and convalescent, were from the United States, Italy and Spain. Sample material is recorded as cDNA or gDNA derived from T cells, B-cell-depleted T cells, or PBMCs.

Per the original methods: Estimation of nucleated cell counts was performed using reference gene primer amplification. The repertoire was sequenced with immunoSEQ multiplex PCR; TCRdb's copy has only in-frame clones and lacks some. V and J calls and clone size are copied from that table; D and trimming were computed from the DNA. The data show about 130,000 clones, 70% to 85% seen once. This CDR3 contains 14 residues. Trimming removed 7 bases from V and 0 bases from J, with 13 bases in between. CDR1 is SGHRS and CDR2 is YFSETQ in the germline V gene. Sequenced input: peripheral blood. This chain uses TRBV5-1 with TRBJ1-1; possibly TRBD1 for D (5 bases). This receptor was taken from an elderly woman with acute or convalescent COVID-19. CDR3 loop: CASQRGQVNTEAFF. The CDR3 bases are TGCGCCAGCCAGCGGGGCCAGGTGAACACTGAAGCTTTCTTT.